This is a list of T cell receptor beta chains from one sample in a study of cytomegalovirus exposure and HLA in healthy donors. Libraries were prepared by immunoSEQ multiplex PCR; TCRdb keeps only in-frame clonotypes and omits some of them. The data show 250,000 to 350,000 clones, about four fifths seen once. Sequenced material: PBMCs. These receptors originate from a girl aged 2-15 years in good health and CMV-seronegative. Both conserved end residues are trimmed from each CDR3.

J gene	V gene	CDR3 protein
TRBJ1-3	TRBV5-3	ARRVQQISGNTIY
TRBJ2-7	TRBV14	ASSPQAYEQY
TRBJ2-7	TRBV30	AWSVGGPYEQY
TRBJ2-3	TRBV7-6	ASSLARPDTQY
TRBJ1-1	TRBV28	ASSTDGQGSRNTEAF
TRBJ2-5	TRBV18	ASSPQLAGAQETQY
TRBJ2-1	TRBV12-5	ASGFLLQSSGSFPGEYNEQF
TRBJ2-6	TRBV9	ASSVDRSGGQRGGANVLT
TRBJ1-2	TRBV7-3	ASSLWGQKNGYT
TRBJ2-1	TRBV2	ASSTGPEQF
TRBJ2-5	TRBV7-2	ASSSYLRETQY
TRBJ1-4	TRBV30	AWRTGTRGEKLF
TRBJ2-1	TRBV7-3	ASSGTSGSHNEQF
TRBJ2-3	TRBV7-3	ASSLGRDTQTQY
.	TRBV28	ASNPTGRIPYEQY
TRBJ2-2	TRBV19	ASSINGGARPGELF
TRBJ2-3	TRBV11-1	ASSSQTTGTDTQY
TRBJ1-4	TRBV5-6	ASSQDNEKLF
TRBJ1-1	TRBV5-6	ASSRGQPEAF
TRBJ2-3	TRBV2	ASREVGRALRDTQY
TRBJ2-3	TRBV6-5	ASSYRGFRTDTQY
TRBJ2-4	TRBV4-1	ASSQMLAALSIQY